Listed below are T cell receptor beta chains from one sample, sequenced in a study of blood T cell repertoires in COVID-19. Profiling relied on immunoSEQ multiplex PCR, and the TCRdb table lists in-frame clones only, not all of them. The sample holds 200,000 to 250,000 clones, less than 90% seen once. Sequencing was carried out using peripheral blood. All receptors derive from a man aged 25-45 years with active or convalescent COVID-19. Both conserved end residues are part of each CDR3. D genes are given only for firm matches.

CASSLRRERYNEQFF TRBD2 TRBJ2-1 TRBV28
CASRTSRGRAYEQYF - TRBJ2-7 TRBV11-2
CASSPGQIHTEAFF TRBD1 TRBJ1-1 TRBV18
CASRWDRNTGELFF TRBD1 TRBJ2-2 TRBV19
CATSTTPVQGGNNEKLFF TRBD1 TRBJ1-4 TRBV15
CASSYSKEGTYEQYF - TRBJ2-7 TRBV6-5
CASSHSPPRDTEAFF - TRBJ1-1 TRBV6-5
CASSAGRGFLGTEAFF - TRBJ1-1 TRBV2
CAWSVSTGATEAFF TRBD1 TRBJ1-1 TRBV30
CASSPPSRVSTLF - TRBJ1-2 TRBV3-1/TRBV3-2
CASSGGRVTEAFF - TRBJ1-1 TRBV19
CASSASFEEKLFF - TRBJ1-4 TRBV7-9
CASSQNNEGGYTF - TRBJ1-2 TRBV3-1/TRBV3-2
CASVAGLRPDTQYF TRBD2 TRBJ2-3 TRBV2
CAWSGPNEPQGTLNNQPQHF - TRBJ1-5 TRBV30